This entry describes one T cell receptor beta chain. The data derive from a study of shared T cell receptors in the human thymus. Assay: immunoSEQ multiplex PCR; the TCRdb copy retains only in-frame clones and omits some. The sample records approximately 490,000 clones, approximately 80% being singletons. The germline V gene has CDR1 MNHEY and CDR2 SMNVEV (reference sequence). The length of the CDR3 is 13 residues. V lost 5 bases and J 0 bases, leaving 7 bases between the germline ends. The same sample was also studied in work on human thymus T cells. This second report adds: Healthy Finnish infants undergoing corrective surgery for congenital heart defects were used as donors. Obtained as resections during corrective heart surgery, the thymus tissue was then studied. Usage of V and J genes appeared biased in thymic and blood repertoires. The related literature has documented a marked overlap of thymic repertoires among unrelated individuals.

The receptor was isolated from a boy under two years old with a congenital heart defect. The J gene is TRBJ1-1, the V gene TRBV27; the D gene is possibly TRBD1 (5 bases). Sequenced material: thymocytes. CDR3 sequence (DNA): TGTGCCAGCAGTGGGGCAGTGAACACTGAAGCTTTCTTT. This codes for CASSGAVNTEAFF.